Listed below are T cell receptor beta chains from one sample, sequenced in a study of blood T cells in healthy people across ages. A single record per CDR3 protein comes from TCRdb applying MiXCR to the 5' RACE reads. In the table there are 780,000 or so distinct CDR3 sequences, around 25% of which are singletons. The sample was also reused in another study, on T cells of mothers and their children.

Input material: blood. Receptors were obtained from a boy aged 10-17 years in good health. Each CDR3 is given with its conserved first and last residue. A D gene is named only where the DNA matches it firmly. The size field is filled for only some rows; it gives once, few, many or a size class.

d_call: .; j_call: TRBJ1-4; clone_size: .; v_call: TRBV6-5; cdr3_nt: TGTGCCAGCAGTTACTCCCCGATGGGACACCTTCTTAATGAAAAACTGTTTTTT; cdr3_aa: CASSYSPMGHLLNEKLFF
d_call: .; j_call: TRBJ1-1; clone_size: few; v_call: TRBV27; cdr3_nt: TGTGCCAGCAGTTTCAGGGCGGGCGGCACTGAAGCTTTCTTT; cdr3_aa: CASSFRAGGTEAFF
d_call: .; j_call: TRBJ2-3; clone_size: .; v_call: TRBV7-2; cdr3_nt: TGTGCCAGCAGCCCGAAAAGATCCACGGCAGATACGCAGTATTTT; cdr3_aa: CASSPKRSTADTQYF
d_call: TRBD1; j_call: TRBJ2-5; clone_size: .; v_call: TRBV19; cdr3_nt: TGTGCCAGTAGTATAGAAGACAGGGCATTCGGGACCCAGTACTTC; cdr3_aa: CASSIEDRAFGTQYF
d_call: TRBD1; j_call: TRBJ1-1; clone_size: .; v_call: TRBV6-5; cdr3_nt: TGTGCCAGCAGCTCGACGGGACAGGGGAACACTGAAGCTTTCTTT; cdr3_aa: CASSSTGQGNTEAFF
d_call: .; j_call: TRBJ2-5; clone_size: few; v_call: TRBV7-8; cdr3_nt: TGTGCCAGCAGCAGAGAGGGGGTCAAGACCCAGTACTTC; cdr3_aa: CASSREGVKTQYF
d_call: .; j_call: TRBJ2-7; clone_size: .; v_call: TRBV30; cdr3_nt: TGTGCCTGGAGCGTAGGCGGTACAGGTACCTACGAGCAGTACTTC; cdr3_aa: CAWSVGGTGTYEQYF
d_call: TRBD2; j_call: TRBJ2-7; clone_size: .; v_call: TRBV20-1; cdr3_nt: TGCAGTGCTCCCACTAGCGGGGGGACCTACGAGCAGTACTTC; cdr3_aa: CSAPTSGGTYEQYF
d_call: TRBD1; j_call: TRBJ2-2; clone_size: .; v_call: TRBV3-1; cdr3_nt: TGTGCCAGCAGCCCCAGGGACAGGAGAACCGGGGAGCTGTTTTTT; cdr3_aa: CASSPRDRRTGELFF
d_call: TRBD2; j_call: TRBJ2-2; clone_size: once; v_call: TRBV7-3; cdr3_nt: TGTGCCAGCAGCCCCCAGGGCGGGGGGAACACCGGGGAGCTGTTTTTT; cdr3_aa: CASSPQGGGNTGELFF
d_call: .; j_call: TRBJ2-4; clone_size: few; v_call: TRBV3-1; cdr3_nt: TGTGCCAGCAGCCAAGATCACGGGGAATGGGGCAAAAACATTCAGTACTTC; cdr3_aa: CASSQDHGEWGKNIQYF
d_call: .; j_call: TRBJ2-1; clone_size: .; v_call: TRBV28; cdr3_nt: TGTGCCAGCAGCCCTCCTACCCATGAGCAGTTCTTC; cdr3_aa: CASSPPTHEQFF
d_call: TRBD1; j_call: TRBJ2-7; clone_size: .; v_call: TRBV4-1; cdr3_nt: TGCGCCAGCAGCCAAGATCTCTGGGACAGGGGCTACGAGCAGTACTTC; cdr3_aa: CASSQDLWDRGYEQYF
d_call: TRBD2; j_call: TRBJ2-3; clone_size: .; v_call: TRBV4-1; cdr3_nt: TGCGCCAGCAGCCAGGAGTCTCTAGCGGAAAGCACAGATACGCAGTATTTT; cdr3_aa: CASSQESLAESTDTQYF
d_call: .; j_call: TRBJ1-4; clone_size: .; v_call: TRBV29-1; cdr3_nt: TGCAGCGTTGAAGATGGGCAGAGTAATGAAAAACTGTTTTTT; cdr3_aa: CSVEDGQSNEKLFF
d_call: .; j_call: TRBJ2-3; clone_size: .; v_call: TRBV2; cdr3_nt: TGTGCCAGCAGTGACAAGCGGAGCACAGATACGCAGTATTTT; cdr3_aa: CASSDKRSTDTQYF
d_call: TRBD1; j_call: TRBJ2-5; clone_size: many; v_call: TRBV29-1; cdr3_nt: TGCAGCGTTGGGCAGGGGGCTCGAGAGACCCAGTACTTC; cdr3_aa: CSVGQGARETQYF
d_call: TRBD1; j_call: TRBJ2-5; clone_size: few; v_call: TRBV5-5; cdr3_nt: TGTGCCAGCAGCTCGACAGGGCGCGAAGAGACCCAGTACTTC; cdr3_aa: CASSSTGREETQYF
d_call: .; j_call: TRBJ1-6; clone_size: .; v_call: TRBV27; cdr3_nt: TGTGCCAGCAGTTTCATGTCCTCCTATAATTCACCCCTCCACTTT; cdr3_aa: CASSFMSSYNSPLHF
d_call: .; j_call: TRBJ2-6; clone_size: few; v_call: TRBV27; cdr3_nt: TGTGCCAGCAGTTTTTCCACCTCTGGGGCCAACGTCCTGACTTTC; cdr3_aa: CASSFSTSGANVLTF
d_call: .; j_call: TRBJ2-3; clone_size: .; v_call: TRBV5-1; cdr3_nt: TGCGCCAGCAGCTTGCGGGGGTGGGCAGATACGCAGTATTTT; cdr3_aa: CASSLRGWADTQYF
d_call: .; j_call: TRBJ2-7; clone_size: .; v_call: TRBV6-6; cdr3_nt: TGTGCCAGCAGTTACAATGGAGGGGCCGAGCAGTACTTC; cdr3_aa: CASSYNGGAEQYF
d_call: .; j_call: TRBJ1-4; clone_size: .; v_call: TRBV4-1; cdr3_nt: TGCGCCAGCAGCCAAGAACAGACGGACAGTGGACGTTATGAAAAACTGTTTTTT; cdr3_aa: CASSQEQTDSGRYEKLFF
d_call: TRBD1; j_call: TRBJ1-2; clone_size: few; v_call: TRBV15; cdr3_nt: TGTGCCACCAGAAGGACAGGAGAAAACTATGGCTACACCTTC; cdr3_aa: CATRRTGENYGYTF
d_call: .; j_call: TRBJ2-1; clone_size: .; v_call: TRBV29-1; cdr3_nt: TGCAGCGCCGGACAGTTCTCCTACAATGAGCAGTTCTTC; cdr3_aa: CSAGQFSYNEQFF
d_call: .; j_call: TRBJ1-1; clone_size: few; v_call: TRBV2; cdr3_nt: TGTGCCAGCAGTGGACAGTTCATGAACACTGAAGCTTTCTTT; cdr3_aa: CASSGQFMNTEAFF
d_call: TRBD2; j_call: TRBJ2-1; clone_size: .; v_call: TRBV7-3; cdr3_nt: TGTGCCAGCAGCCAAACGGTAGCGGGGAGTAATGAGCAGTTCTTC; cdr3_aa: CASSQTVAGSNEQFF
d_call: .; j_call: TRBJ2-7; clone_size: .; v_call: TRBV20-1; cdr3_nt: TGCAGTGCTAGCCCTCAGGGGTTCCACGAGCAGTACTTC; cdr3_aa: CSASPQGFHEQYF
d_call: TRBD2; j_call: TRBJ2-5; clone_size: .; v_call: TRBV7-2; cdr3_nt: TGTGCCAGCAGTCAGACTAGCGGGGGGAGGCAGACCCAGTACTTC; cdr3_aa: CASSQTSGGRQTQYF
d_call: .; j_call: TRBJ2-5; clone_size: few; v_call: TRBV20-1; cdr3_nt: TGCAGTGCTAGAGCCGGGACGCAAAGGGCCCAGTACTTC; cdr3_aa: CSARAGTQRAQYF
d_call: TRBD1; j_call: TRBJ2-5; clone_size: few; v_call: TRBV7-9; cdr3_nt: TGTGCCAGCAGCTTAGCGGGACAGGGCCAAGAGACCCAGTACTTC; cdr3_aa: CASSLAGQGQETQYF
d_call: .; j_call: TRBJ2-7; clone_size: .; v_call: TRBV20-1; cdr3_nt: TGCAGTGCTAGAGATCAAGGGAATGAGCAGTACTTC; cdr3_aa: CSARDQGNEQYF
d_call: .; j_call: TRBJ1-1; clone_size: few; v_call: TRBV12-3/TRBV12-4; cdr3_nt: TGTGCCACCCACTTGGGAGGGGGCACTGAAGCTTTCTTT; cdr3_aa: CATHLGGGTEAFF
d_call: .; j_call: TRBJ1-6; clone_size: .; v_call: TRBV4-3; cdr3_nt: TGCGCCAGCAGCCTCGGTCGTTGGAATAATTCACCCCTCCACTTT; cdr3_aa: CASSLGRWNNSPLHF
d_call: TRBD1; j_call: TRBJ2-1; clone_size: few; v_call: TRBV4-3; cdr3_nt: TGCGCCAGCAGCCCCCGGACAGGGGCGGACAATGAGCAGTTCTTC; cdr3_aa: CASSPRTGADNEQFF
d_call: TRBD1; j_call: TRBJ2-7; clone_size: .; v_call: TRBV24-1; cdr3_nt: TGTGCCACCAGCGTCACAGGGGGCTACGAGCAGTACTTC; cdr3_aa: CATSVTGGYEQYF
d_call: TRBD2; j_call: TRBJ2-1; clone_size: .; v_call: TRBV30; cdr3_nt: TGTGCCTGGAGACACCGAAGCGGGAGGGTTAACAATGAGCAGTTCTTC; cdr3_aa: CAWRHRSGRVNNEQFF
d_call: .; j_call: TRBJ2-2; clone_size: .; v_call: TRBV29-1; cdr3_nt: TGCAGCGTTGTATGGGGTTCCGGGGAGCTGTTTTTT; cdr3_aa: CSVVWGSGELFF
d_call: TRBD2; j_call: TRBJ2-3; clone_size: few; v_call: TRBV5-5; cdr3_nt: TGTGCCAGCAGCTTCGGACTAGCGGGGGGGTCGGCAGATACGCAGTATTTT; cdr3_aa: CASSFGLAGGSADTQYF